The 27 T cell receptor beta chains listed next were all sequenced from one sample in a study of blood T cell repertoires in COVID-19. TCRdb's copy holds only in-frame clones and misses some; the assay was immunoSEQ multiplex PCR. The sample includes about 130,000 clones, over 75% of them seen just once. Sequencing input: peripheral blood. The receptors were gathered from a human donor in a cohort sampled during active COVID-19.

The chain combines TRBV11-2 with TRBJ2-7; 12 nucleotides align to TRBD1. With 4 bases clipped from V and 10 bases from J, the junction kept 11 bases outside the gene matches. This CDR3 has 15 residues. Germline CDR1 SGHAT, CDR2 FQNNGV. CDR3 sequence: CASSSRDRGRWGQYF. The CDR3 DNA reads TGTGCCAGCAGCTCCCGGGACAGGGGGCGTTGGGGACAGTACTTC.

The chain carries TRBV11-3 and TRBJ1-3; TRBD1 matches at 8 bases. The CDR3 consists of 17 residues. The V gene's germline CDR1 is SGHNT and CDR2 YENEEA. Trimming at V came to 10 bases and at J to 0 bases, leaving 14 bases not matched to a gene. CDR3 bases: TGTGCCACCGCGCGGTCCGGGACAGGAGTCTCTGGAAACACCATATATTTT. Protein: CATARSGTGVSGNTIYF. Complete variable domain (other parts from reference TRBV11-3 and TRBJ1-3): EAGVVQSPRYKIIEKKQPVAFWCNPISGHNTLYWYLQNLGQGPELLIRYENEEAVDDSQLPKDRFSAERLKGVDSTLKIQPAELGDSAVYLCATARSGTGVSGNTIYFGEGSWLTVV.

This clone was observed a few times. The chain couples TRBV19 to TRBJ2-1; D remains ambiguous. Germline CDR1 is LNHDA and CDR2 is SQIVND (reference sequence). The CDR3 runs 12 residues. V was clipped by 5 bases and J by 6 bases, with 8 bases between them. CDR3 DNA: TGTGCCAGTAGTCCAGGATTCAATGAGCAGTTCTTC. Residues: CASSPGFNEQFF.

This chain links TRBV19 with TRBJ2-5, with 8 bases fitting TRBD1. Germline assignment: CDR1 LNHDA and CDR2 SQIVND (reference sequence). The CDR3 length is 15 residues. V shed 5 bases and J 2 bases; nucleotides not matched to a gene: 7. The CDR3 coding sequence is TGTGCCAGTAGTCGGGGACAGGACCCACAAGAGACCCAGTACTTC. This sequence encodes CASSRGQDPQETQYF.

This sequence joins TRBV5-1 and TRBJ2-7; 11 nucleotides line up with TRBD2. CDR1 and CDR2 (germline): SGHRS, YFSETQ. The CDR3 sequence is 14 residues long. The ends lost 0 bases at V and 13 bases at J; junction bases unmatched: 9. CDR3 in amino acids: CASSLGLAGIPPYF. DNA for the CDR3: TGCGCCAGCAGCTTGGGACTAGCGGGGATTCCTCCATACTTC.

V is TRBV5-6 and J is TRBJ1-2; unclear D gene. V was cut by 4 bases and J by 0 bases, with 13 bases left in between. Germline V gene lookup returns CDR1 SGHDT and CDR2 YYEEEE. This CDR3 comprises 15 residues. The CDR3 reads CASSPPRIPNYGYTF. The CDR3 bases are TGTGCCAGCAGCCCCCCGAGAATCCCTAACTATGGCTACACCTTC. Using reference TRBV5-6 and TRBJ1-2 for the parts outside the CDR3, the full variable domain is DAGVTQSPTHLIKTRGQQVTLRCSPKSGHDTVSWYQQALGQGPQFIFQYYEEEERQRGNFPDRFSGHQFPNYSSELNVNALLLGDSALYLCASSPPRIPNYGYTFGSGTRLTVV.

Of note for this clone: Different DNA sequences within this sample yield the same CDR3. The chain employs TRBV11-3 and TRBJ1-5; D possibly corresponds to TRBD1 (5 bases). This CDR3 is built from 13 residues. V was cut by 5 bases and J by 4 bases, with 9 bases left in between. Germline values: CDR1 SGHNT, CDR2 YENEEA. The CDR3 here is CASSPGGNQPQHF. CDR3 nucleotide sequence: TGTGCCAGCAGCCCCGGGGGTAATCAGCCCCAGCATTTT.

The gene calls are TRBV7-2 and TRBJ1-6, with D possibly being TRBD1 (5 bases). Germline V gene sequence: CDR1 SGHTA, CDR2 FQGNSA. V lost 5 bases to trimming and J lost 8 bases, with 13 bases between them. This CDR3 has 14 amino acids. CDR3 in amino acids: CASSPGVLDSPLHF. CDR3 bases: TGTGCCAGCAGCCCGGGGGTTTTGGATTCACCCCTCCACTTT.

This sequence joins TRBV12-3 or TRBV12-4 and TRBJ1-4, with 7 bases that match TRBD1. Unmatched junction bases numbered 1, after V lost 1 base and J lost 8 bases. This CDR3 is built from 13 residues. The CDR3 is CASSLDRGEKLFF. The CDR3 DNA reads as TGTGCCAGCAGTTTAGACAGGGGCGAAAAACTGTTTTTT.

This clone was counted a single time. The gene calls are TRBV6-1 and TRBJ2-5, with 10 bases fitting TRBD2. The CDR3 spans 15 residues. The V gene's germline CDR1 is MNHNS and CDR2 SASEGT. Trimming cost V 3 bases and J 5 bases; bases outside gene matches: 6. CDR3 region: CASSDPGLAIETQYF. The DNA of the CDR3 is TGTGCCAGCAGTGATCCGGGACTAGCGATCGAGACCCAGTACTTC.

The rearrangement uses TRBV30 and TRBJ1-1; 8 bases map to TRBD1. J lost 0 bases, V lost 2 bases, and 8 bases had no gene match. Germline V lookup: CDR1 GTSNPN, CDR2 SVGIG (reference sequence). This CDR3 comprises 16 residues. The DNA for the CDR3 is TGTGCCTGGAGTTTCCGCAGGGGGCAGGTGAACACTGAAGCTTTCTTT. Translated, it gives CAWSFRRGQVNTEAFF.

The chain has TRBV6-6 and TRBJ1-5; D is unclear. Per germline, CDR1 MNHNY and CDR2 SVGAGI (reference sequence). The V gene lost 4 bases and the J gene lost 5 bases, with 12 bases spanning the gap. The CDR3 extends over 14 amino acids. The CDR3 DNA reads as TGTGCCAGCAGTTCTCCGTGGGGAGATCAGCCCCAGCATTTT. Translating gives CASSSPWGDQPQHF.

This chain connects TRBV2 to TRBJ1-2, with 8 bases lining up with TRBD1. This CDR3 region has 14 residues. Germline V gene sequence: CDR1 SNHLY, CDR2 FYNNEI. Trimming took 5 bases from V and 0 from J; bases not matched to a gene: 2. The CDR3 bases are TGTGCCAGCAGTTCAGGGGGCGCTAACTATGGCTACACCTTC. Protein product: CASSSGGANYGYTF.

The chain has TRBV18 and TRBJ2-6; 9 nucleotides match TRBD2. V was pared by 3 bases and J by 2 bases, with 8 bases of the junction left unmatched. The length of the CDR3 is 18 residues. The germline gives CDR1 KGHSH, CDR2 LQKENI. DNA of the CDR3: TGTGCCAGCTCACCTCGGTGGACTAGCGATACTGGGGCCAACGTCCTGACTTTC. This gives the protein CASSPRWTSDTGANVLTF.

The chain's CDR3 is CASTPLDGGPAGANVLTF. The CDR3, as DNA: TGTGCCAGCACCCCCTTAGACGGCGGGCCTGCAGGGGCCAACGTCCTGACTTTC. This chain links TRBV2 with TRBJ2-6, with a tentative D call TRBD2 (5 bases). Germline values: CDR1 SNHLY, CDR2 FYNNEI. Trimming stripped 7 bases from V and 4 bases from J, with 23 bases between. The CDR3 extends over 18 amino acids.

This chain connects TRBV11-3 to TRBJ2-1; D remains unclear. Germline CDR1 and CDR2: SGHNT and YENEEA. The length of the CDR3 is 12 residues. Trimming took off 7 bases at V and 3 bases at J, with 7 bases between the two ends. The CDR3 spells CASKAFYNEQFF. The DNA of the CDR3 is TGTGCCAGCAAAGCTTTCTACAATGAGCAGTTCTTC.

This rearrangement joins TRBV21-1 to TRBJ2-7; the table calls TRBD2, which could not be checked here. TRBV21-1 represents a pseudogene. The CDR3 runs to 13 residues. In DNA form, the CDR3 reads TGTGCCAGCCGCCGGGCGGGATATTACGAGCAGTACGTC. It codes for CASRRAGYYEQYV.

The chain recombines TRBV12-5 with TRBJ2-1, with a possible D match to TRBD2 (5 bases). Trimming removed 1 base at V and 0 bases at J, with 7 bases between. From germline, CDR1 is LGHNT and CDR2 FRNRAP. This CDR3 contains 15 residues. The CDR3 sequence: CASGLGESSYNEQFF. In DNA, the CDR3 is TGTGCTAGTGGTTTGGGGGAGAGCTCCTACAATGAGCAGTTCTTC. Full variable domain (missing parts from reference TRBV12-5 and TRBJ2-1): DARVTQTPRHKVTEMGQEVTMRCQPILGHNTVFWYRQTMMQGLELLAYFRNRAPLDDSGMPKDRFSAEMPDATLATLKIQPSEPRDSAVYFCASGLGESSYNEQFFGPGTRLTVL.

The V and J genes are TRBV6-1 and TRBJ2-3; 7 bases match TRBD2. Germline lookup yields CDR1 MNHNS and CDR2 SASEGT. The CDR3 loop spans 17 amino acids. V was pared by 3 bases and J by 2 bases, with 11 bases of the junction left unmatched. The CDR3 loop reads CASSEGMNGGYTDTQYF. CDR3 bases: TGTGCCAGCAGTGAGGGGATGAACGGGGGGTACACAGATACGCAGTATTTT.

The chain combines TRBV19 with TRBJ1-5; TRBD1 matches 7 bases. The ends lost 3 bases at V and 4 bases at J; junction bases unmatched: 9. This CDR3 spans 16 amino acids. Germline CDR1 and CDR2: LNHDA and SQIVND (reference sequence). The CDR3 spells CASSMRAGGSNQPQHF. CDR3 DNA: TGTGCCAGTAGTATGCGGGCAGGGGGATCTAATCAGCCCCAGCATTTT. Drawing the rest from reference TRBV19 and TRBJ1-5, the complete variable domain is DGGITQSPKYLFRKEGQNVTLSCEQNLNHDAMYWYRQDPGQGLRLIYYSQIVNDFQKGDIAEGYSVSREKKESFPLTVTSAQKNPTAFYLCASSMRAGGSNQPQHFGDGTRLSIL.

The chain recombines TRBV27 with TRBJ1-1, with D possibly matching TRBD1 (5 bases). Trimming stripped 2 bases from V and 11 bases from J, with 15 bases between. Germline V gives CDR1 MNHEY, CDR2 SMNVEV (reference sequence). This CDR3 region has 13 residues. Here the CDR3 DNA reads TGTGCCAGCAGTTTAAAAGAAGCAGGGCTGGCTTTCTTT. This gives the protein CASSLKEAGLAFF.

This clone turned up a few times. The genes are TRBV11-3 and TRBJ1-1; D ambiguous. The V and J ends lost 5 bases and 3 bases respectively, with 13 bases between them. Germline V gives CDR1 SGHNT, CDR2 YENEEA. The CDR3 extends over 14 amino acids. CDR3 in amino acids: CASSEEGSYTEAFF. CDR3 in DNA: TGTGCCAGCAGCGAGGAGGGTTCGTACACTGAAGCTTTCTTT. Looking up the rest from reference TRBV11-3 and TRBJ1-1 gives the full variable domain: EAGVVQSPRYKIIEKKQPVAFWCNPISGHNTLYWYLQNLGQGPELLIRYENEEAVDDSQLPKDRFSAERLKGVDSTLKIQPAELGDSAVYLCASSEEGSYTEAFFGQGTRLTVV.

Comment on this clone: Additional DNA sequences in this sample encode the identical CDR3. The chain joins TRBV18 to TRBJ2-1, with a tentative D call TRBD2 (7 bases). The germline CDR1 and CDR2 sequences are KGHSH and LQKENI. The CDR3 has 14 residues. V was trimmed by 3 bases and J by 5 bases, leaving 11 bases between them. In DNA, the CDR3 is TGTGCCAGCTCACCTCGGGGGGCGGACAATGAGCAGTTCTTC. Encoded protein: CASSPRGADNEQFF.

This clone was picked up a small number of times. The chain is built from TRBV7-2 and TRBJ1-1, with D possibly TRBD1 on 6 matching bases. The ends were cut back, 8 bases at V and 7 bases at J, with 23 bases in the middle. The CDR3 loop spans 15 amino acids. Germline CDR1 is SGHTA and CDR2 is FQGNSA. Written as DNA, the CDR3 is TGTGCCAGCGTTGATCAGGGGACCCTACCCCGTGAAGCTTTCTTT. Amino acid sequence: CASVDQGTLPREAFF.

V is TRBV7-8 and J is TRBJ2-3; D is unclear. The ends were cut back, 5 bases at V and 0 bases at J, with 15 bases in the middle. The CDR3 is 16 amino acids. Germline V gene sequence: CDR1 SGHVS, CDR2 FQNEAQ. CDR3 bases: TGTGCCAGCAGCCCTATAGTCCCCACCAGCACAGATACGCAGTATTTT. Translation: CASSPIVPTSTDTQYF.

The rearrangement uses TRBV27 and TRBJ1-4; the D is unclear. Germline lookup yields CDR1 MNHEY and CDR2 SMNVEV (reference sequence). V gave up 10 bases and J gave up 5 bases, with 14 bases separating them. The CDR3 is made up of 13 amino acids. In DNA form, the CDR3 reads TGTGCCACCGGGAGACGTTTAAATGAAAAACTGTTTTTT. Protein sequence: CATGRRLNEKLFF.

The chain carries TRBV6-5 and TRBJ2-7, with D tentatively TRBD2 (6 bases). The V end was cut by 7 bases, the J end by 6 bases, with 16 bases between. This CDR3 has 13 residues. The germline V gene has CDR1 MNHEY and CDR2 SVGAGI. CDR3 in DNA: TGTGCCAGCACTACTAGCTCGTATGGCGAGCAGTACGTC. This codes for CASTTSSYGEQYV.